The 29 T cell receptor beta chains given below trace back to one sample, sequenced in a study of metastatic and nonmetastatic thyroid tumors. TCRdb re-called clones via MiXCR from the PCR reads. The sample consists of more than 85,000 clones, about 9.1% of them appearing once. No treatment had been given to any patient before thyroid surgery. Sequencing was performed on blood. The receptors were gathered from a female donor with papillary thyroid cancer or a benign thyroid nodule (not recorded which). Some clones in this sample may be carry-over from other donors' samples.

The table lists this clone with many counts. This rearrangement joins TRBV24-1 to TRBJ2-7; D gene uncertain. Germline loops: CDR1 KGHDR, CDR2 SFDVKD. This CDR3 has 14 amino acids. Trimming took 0 bases from V and 3 from J, leaving 8 bases between them. The CDR3 nucleotides read TGTGCCACCAGTGATTTGTTTAACAGCTACGAGCAGTACTTC. Translated: CATSDLFNSYEQYF.

This clone was seen at least ten times. The CDR3 nucleotides read TGCAGTGCCCCCCTGGTGGAGGGGGGGGGAACAGATACGCAGTATTTT. It encodes CSAPLVEGGGTDTQYF. V gene TRBV20-1 combines with J gene TRBJ2-3; D perhaps matches TRBD2 (7 bases). The germline V gene has CDR1 DFQATT and CDR2 SNEGSKA (reference sequence). Trimming removed 6 bases from V and 3 bases from J, with 22 bases in between. This CDR3 is built from 16 residues.

The table lists this clone with many counts. J is TRBJ1-5 and V is TRBV7-2; unclear D gene. The CDR3 extends over 14 amino acids. With 3 bases removed from V and 4 bases from J, the gap between germline ends came to 10 bases. Germline V gene lookup returns CDR1 SGHTA and CDR2 FQGNSA. The CDR3 region is CASSFPRGNQPQHF. The DNA for the CDR3 is TGTGCCAGCAGCTTTCCCCGGGGAAATCAGCCCCAGCATTTT. Full variable domain (missing parts from reference TRBV7-2 and TRBJ1-5): GAGVSQSPSNKVTEKGKDVELRCDPISGHTALYWYRQSLGQGLEFLIYFQGNSAPDKSGLPSDRFSAERTGGSVSTLTIQRTQQEDSAVYLCASSFPRGNQPQHFGDGTRLSIL.

This clone came up a few times. This may stem from a read error, because a much larger clone lies one nucleotide away. The chain employs TRBV12-3 or TRBV12-4 and TRBJ1-1; D uncertain. V was trimmed by 7 bases and J by 7 bases, leaving 10 bases between them. CDR3 length equals 11 residues. The CDR3 spells CASTLGCEAFF. The CDR3 DNA sequence: TGTGCCAGCACCCTTGGGTGTGAAGCTTTCTTT.

This clone was counted many times. This chain connects TRBV10-3 to TRBJ1-2; TRBD1 might be the D (5 bases). The CDR3 spans 19 residues. The V end was cut by 3 bases, the J end by 4 bases, with 27 bases between. Germline V CDR1 and CDR2: ENHRY, SYGVKD. The chain's CDR3 is CAISDPVPQVERRGYGYTF. For the CDR3, the DNA is TGTGCCATCAGTGATCCCGTTCCACAGGTCGAAAGACGGGGCTATGGCTACACCTTC.

This clone was detected ten times or more. The chain couples TRBV10-1 to TRBJ2-7; 8 bases line up with TRBD1. Germline V lookup: CDR1 WNHNN, CDR2 SYGVQD (reference sequence). CDR3 size: 16 residues. The ends lost 7 bases at V and 0 bases at J; junction bases unmatched: 11. The CDR3 nucleotides read TGCGCCAGCAAGGAACCGGGACAGGATAGCTCCTACGAGCAGTACTTC. Protein: CASKEPGQDSSYEQYF.

The table lists this clone with many counts. V is TRBV18 and J is TRBJ2-1; tentatively, D is TRBD1 (5 bases). Germline-derived CDR1 and CDR2 are KGHSH and LQKENI. Trimming pared 3 bases from V and 1 base from J, leaving 13 bases between. The CDR3 runs 16 residues. In DNA, the CDR3 is TGTGCCAGCTCACCTCCAGGGTCAGAATCCTACAATGAGCAGTTCTTC. Translated, it gives CASSPPGSESYNEQFF.

This clone was observed at least ten times. V is TRBV6-4 and J is TRBJ1-1, with D unresolved. Looked up from germline, CDR1 is MRHNA and CDR2 is SNTAGT. The CDR3 spans 14 residues. Trimming took off 5 bases at V and 5 bases at J, with 15 bases between the two ends. CDR3 sequence reads: CASSPMGSRTEAFF. The CDR3 region has the DNA TGTGCCAGCAGTCCGATGGGGTCGAGAACTGAAGCTTTCTTT.

This clone was seen a few times. V and J are TRBV28 and TRBJ1-5, with 7 bases matching TRBD1. Germline-derived CDR1 and CDR2 are MDHEN and SYDVKM. The ends lost 7 bases at V and 5 bases at J; junction bases unmatched: 14. The CDR3 consists of 16 residues. Here the CDR3 DNA reads TGTGCCAGCACCGTCGACCGGGACAGTTGGTATCAGCCCCAGCATTTT. Protein product: CASTVDRDSWYQPQHF.

This clone was detected many times. The chain combines TRBV12-3 or TRBV12-4 with TRBJ1-2; no firm D call. The CDR3 consists of 11 residues. Trimming left V 6 bases short and J 8 bases short, with 10 bases between. CDR3 DNA: TGTGCCAGCAGCCTGGACGTAGGCTACACCTTC. Amino acid sequence: CASSLDVGYTF.

There are a few counts of this clone. Here the CDR3 omits its conserved ending phenylalanine or tryptophan, so a read error is the likely source. The DNA for the CDR3 is TGTGCCACCAGTGGCCCGACAGGTACCCATGGCTACACCTCC. This encodes CATSGPTGTHGYTS. V and J are TRBV24-1 and TRBJ1-2; maybe TRBD1 (6 bases). The CDR3 spans 14 residues. The germline V and J ends were trimmed by 5 bases and 6 bases, with 15 bases remaining between them. Germline CDR1 KGHDR, CDR2 SFDVKD.

The sample holds many counts of this clone. Germline is not matched at one junction end, which may reflect a read error. The genes are TRBV7-8 and TRBJ2-2, with 9 bases identical to TRBD1. This CDR3 contains 16 residues. Germline values: CDR1 SGHVS, CDR2 FQNEAQ. This chain's CDR3 is CASSSGTGSPTRELFF. Here the CDR3 DNA reads TGTGCCAGCAGTTCCGGGACAGGGTCACCCACCAGGGAGCTGTTTTTT.

This clone was detected many times. The chain links TRBV5-1 to TRBJ2-2, with D perhaps TRBD1 or TRBD2 (7 bases each). V lost 3 bases, J lost 7 bases, and 13 bases lay in between. Germline values: CDR1 SGHRS, CDR2 YFSETQ. This CDR3 region has 14 residues. The CDR3 spells CASSSTGRDGELFF. The CDR3 nucleotides read TGCGCCAGCAGCTCGACAGGGAGGGACGGGGAGCTGTTTTTT.

Of note for this clone: This may stem from a read error, because a much larger clone lies one nucleotide away. This sequence joins TRBV5-6 and TRBJ2-7; no definite D call. The CDR3 is 12 residues long. The V end was cut by 0 bases, the J end by 6 bases, with 7 bases between. The germline V gene encodes CDR1 SGHDT and CDR2 YYEEEE. Here the CDR3 DNA reads TGTGCCAGCAGCTTGGGATGTGGCGAGCAGTACTTC. Its protein product is CASSLGCGEQYF.

There are many counts of this clone. J is TRBJ1-5 and V is TRBV24-1; D remains ambiguous. Trimming took 4 bases from V and 0 from J, leaving 3 bases between them. CDR3 length equals 13 residues. Looked up from germline, CDR1 is KGHDR and CDR2 is SFDVKD. The CDR3 DNA follows: TGTGCCACCAGTGAGGATAGCAATCAGCCCCAGCATTTT. Translation: CATSEDSNQPQHF.

By share of the sample, this clone is medium-sized (0.01 to 0.1%). The V gene is TRBV6-1, the J gene TRBJ1-1; 7 positions agree with TRBD1. There are 14 residues in the CDR3. Per germline, CDR1 MNHNS and CDR2 SASEGT. The ends lost 4 bases at V and 1 base at J; junction bases unmatched: 3. DNA of the CDR3: TGTGCCAGCAGTGTCGGGACAGAGAACACTGAAGCTTTCTTT. As protein: CASSVGTENTEAFF.

This clone was seen at least ten times. This chain uses TRBV19 with TRBJ2-7; TRBD2 matches 8 bases. The CDR3 runs 13 residues. The V gene's germline CDR1 is LNHDA and CDR2 SQIVND (reference sequence). With 9 bases clipped from V and 3 bases from J, the junction kept 7 bases outside the gene matches. The DNA of the CDR3 is TGTGCCAGCCGCCTCGGGGGGGGCTACGAGCAGTACTTC. This sequence encodes CASRLGGGYEQYF.

This clone was detected a few times. The rearrangement joins TRBV28 to TRBJ2-3, with TRBD2 matching over 11 bases. Germline lookup yields CDR1 MDHEN and CDR2 SYDVKM. The CDR3 is made up of 12 amino acids. J lost 14 bases, V lost 4 bases, and 5 bases had no gene match. CDR3 protein: CASSSIAGGPYF. CDR3 nucleotide sequence: TGTGCCAGCAGTTCTATAGCGGGGGGGCCGTATTTT.

This clone was seen ten or more times. The chain uses TRBV20-1 and TRBJ2-1, with D possibly matching TRBD1 (5 bases). V was cut by 3 bases and J by 4 bases, with 16 bases left in between. Germline V CDR1 and CDR2: DFQATT, SNEGSKA (reference sequence). The CDR3 spans 15 residues. This CDR3 is CSASGQLRDYNEQFF. For the CDR3, the DNA is TGCAGTGCTAGCGGGCAGCTCAGGGATTACAATGAGCAGTTCTTC.

This clone has ten or more counts. The chain is built from TRBV15 and TRBJ2-6; D not certain. The CDR3 is 14 residues long. V lost 8 bases and J lost 0, with 8 bases in between. The germline V gene has CDR1 LNHNV and CDR2 YYDKDF (reference sequence). The CDR3 DNA reads as TGTGCCACCCTAAAGAGCTCTGGGGCCAACGTCCTGACTTTC. It specifies CATLKSSGANVLTF.

This clone occurred many times. This same CDR3 is encoded by further DNA sequences in the sample. The chain carries TRBV6-1 and TRBJ2-5; 10 nucleotides line up with TRBD2. Unmatched junction bases numbered 0, after V lost 0 bases and J lost 2 bases. Per germline, CDR1 MNHNS and CDR2 SASEGT. This CDR3 is built from 15 residues. In DNA form, the CDR3 reads TGTGCCAGCAGTGAAGCTAGCGGGGGGCAAGAGACCCAGTACTTC. Protein product: CASSEASGGQETQYF.

This clone was seen a handful of times. This chain connects TRBV9 to TRBJ1-2; D may be TRBD1 (6 bases). Germline CDR1 and CDR2: SGDLS and YYNGEE. V dropped 5 bases and J dropped 5 bases, with 16 bases sitting between them. The CDR3 extends over 14 amino acids. CDR3 residues: CASRVSGTPYGYTF. CDR3 nucleotide sequence: TGTGCCAGCAGAGTCTCCGGGACACCTTATGGCTACACCTTC.

As regards this clone: Germline and junction disagree at one end, which may indicate a read error. The chain is built from TRBV5-1 and TRBJ2-7, with D possibly called TRBD1 or TRBD2 (5 bases each). This CDR3 has 15 amino acids. Germline CDR1 and CDR2: SGHRS and YFSETQ. CDR3 loop: CASSLEPGLSYDQYF. CDR3 sequence (DNA): TGCGCCAGCAGCTTGGAACCGGGGCTATCCTACGATCAGTACTTC.

As to this clone: Being one base from a much bigger clone, this may be a read error. The chain has TRBV20-1 and TRBJ1-1; no clear D. V was shortened by 1 base and J by 3 bases, with 6 bases between the two germline ends. Germline values: CDR1 DFQATT, CDR2 SNEGSKA (reference sequence). This CDR3 has 12 amino acids. The CDR3 reads CSARAPDTEAFF. The CDR3 coding sequence is TGCAGTGCTAGAGCTCCGGACACTGAAGCTTTCTTT.

This clone was counted at least ten times. V and J are TRBV11-1 and TRBJ1-1; 7 nucleotides align to TRBD1. The CDR3 has 13 residues. Looked up from germline, CDR1 is SGHAT and CDR2 is FQDESV (reference sequence). V dropped 4 bases and J dropped 1; count of bases not matched to a gene: 0. The CDR3 nucleotides are TGTGCCAGCAGCTGGACAGGGAACACTGAAGCTTTCTTT. This sequence encodes CASSWTGNTEAFF.

This clone was recorded at least ten times. The CDR3 protein is CASSIRQGKGEQFF. CDR3 DNA sequence: TGTGCCAGTAGTATACGGCAGGGAAAGGGTGAGCAGTTCTTC. The J gene is TRBJ2-1, the V gene TRBV19; D is possibly TRBD1 (5 bases). Germline V gene lookup returns CDR1 LNHDA and CDR2 SQIVND (reference sequence). Trimming removed 2 bases from V and 9 bases from J, with 14 bases in between. The CDR3 has 14 residues.

This clone came up many times. V and J are TRBV20-1 and TRBJ1-5, with a tentative D call TRBD1 (5 bases). V was trimmed by 6 bases and J by 3 bases, leaving 15 bases between them. This CDR3 is built from 14 residues. Germline CDR1 DFQATT, CDR2 SNEGSKA (reference sequence). The CDR3 sequence is CSAPPRDANQPQHF. CDR3 nucleotides: TGCAGTGCCCCCCCCCGGGACGCCAATCAGCCCCAGCATTTT.

This clone was seen many times. The chain uses TRBV6-4 and TRBJ2-3; 7 bases line up with TRBD2. The CDR3 has 14 residues. The junction had 4 bases not matched to a gene; V was cut back by 4 bases and J by 3 bases. Germline assignment: CDR1 MRHNA and CDR2 SNTAGT. The CDR3 DNA follows: TGTGCCAGCAGTGCGGCTAGCGGAACAGATACGCAGTATTTT. This encodes CASSAASGTDTQYF.

This clone was observed many times. This chain links TRBV27 with TRBJ2-2, with D unclear. The CDR3 runs 15 residues. Trimming shortened V by 1 base and J by 1 base, and 7 bases separated the two germline ends. Germline loops: CDR1 MNHEY, CDR2 SMNVEV (reference sequence). The CDR3 sequence is CASSLLAENTGELFF. As DNA, the CDR3 is TGTGCCAGCAGTTTATTGGCGGAGAACACCGGGGAGCTGTTTTTT.